Below, 4 T cell receptor beta chains from the same sample are listed, as sequenced in a study of CD8 T cells in ankylosing spondylitis. TCRdb called the 5' RACE reads again in MiXCR, with one record for every CDR3 protein. The sample carries a few hundred thousand distinct CDR3 sequences, 20% to 25% recorded once. Material: blood, either unsorted or a sorted T cell fraction (not recorded which). The receptors here all came from a male donor with ankylosing spondylitis or in good health (not recorded which).

This chain connects TRBV29-1 to TRBJ2-1; a possible D gene is TRBD2 (7 bases). V was trimmed by 6 bases and J by 5 bases, leaving 17 bases between them. The CDR3 consists of 14 residues. Per germline, CDR1 SQVTM and CDR2 ANQGSEA. This CDR3 is CSVLSGGPHNEQFF. CDR3 DNA: TGCAGCGTCCTATCCGGGGGGCCACACAATGAGCAGTTCTTC.

This clonotype was counted only a few times. The chain carries TRBV29-1 and TRBJ1-1, with 10 bases that match TRBD1. With V trimmed by 5 bases and J by 1 base, 7 bases remained unmatched. The CDR3 totals 15 residues. Germline CDR1 and CDR2: SQVTM and ANQGSEA. DNA for the CDR3: TGCAGCGTTCTACCGGGGGACAGGGGGAACACTGAAGCTTTCTTT. Amino acids: CSVLPGDRGNTEAFF.

This clonotype was found a few times. This chain links TRBV7-9 with TRBJ2-3; D unresolved. This CDR3 contains 16 residues. CDR1 SEHNR and CDR2 FQNEAQ come from the germline V gene (reference sequence). V was clipped by 5 bases and J by 2 bases, with 17 bases between them. The CDR3 reads CASSPLVGWDTDTQYF. In DNA, the CDR3 is TGTGCCAGCAGCCCCCTGGTAGGATGGGACACAGATACGCAGTATTTT.

This clonotype showed up many times. The chain joins TRBV29-1 to TRBJ1-2; D remains unclear. CDR1 and CDR2 (germline): SQVTM, ANQGSEA. The CDR3 covers 12 residues. V lost 5 bases and J lost 2, with 9 bases in between. CDR3 loop: CSVRVTNYGYTF. The CDR3 nucleotides read TGCAGCGTTCGGGTGACCAACTATGGCTACACCTTC.